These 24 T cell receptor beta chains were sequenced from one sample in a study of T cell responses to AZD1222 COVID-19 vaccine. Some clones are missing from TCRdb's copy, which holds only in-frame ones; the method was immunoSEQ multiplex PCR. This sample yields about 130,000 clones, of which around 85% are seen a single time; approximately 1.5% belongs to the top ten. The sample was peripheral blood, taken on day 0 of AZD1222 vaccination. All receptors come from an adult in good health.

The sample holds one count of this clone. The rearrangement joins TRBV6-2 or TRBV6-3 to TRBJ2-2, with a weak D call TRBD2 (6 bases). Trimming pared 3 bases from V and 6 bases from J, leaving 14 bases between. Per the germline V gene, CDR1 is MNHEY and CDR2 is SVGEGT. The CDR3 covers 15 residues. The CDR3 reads CASSYGRSLAGELFF. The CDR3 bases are TGTGCCAGCAGTTATGGGAGGAGTCTGGCCGGGGAGCTGTTTTTT.

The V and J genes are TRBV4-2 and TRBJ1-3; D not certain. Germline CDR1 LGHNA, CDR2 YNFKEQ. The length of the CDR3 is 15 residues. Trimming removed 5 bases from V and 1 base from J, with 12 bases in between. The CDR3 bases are TGTGCCAGCAGCGAACAACCGGGGTCTGGAAACACCATATATTTT. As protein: CASSEQPGSGNTIYF.

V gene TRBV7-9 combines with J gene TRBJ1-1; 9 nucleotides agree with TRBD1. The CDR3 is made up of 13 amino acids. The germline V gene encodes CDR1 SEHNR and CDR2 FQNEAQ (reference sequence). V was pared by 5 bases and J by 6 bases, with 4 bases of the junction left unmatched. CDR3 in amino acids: CASSGTGKSEAFF. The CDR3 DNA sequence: TGTGCCAGCAGCGGGACAGGGAAATCTGAAGCTTTCTTT. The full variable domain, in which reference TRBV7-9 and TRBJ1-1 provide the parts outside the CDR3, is DTGVSQNPRHKITKRGQNVTFRCDPISEHNRLYWYRQTLGQGPEFLTYFQNEAQLEKSRLLSDRFSAERPKGSFSTLEIQRTEQGDSAMYLCASSGTGKSEAFFGQGTRLTVV.

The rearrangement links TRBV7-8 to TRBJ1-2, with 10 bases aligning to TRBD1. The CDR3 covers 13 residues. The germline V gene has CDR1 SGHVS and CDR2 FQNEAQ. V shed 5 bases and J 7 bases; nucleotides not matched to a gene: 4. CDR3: CASSQDRGIGYTF. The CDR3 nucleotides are TGTGCCAGCAGCCAGGACAGGGGGATTGGCTACACCTTC. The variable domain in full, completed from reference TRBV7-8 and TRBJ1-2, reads GAGVSQSPRYKVAKRGQDVALRCDPISGHVSLFWYQQALGQGPEFLTYFQNEAQLDKSGLPSDRFFAERPEGSVSTLKIQRTQQEDSAVYLCASSQDRGIGYTFGSGTRLTVV.

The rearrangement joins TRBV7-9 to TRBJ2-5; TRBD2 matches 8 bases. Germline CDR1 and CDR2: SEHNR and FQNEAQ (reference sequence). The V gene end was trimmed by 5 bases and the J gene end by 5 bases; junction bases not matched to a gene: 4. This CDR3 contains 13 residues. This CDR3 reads CASSRGGGETQYF. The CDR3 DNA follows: TGTGCCAGCAGCAGGGGCGGGGGGGAGACCCAGTACTTC.

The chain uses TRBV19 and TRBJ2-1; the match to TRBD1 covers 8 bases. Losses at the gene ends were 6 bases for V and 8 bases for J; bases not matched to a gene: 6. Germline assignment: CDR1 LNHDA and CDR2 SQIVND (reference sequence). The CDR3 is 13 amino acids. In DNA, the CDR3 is TGTGCCAGTAGGACAGGGGTGTTCGATGAGCAGTTCTTC. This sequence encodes CASRTGVFDEQFF.

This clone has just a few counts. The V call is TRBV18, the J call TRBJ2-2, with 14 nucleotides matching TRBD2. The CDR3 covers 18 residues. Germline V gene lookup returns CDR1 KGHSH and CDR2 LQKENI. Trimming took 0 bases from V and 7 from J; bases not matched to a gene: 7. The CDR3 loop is CASSPPGLAGGHGGELFF. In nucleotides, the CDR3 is TGTGCCAGCTCACCACCCGGACTAGCGGGAGGCCACGGCGGGGAGCTGTTTTTT.

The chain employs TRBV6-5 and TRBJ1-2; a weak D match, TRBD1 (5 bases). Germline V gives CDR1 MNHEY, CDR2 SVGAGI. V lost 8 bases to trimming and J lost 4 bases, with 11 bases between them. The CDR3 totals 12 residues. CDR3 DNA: TGTGCCAGCCAGGGAGGGGTCTATGGCTACACCTTC. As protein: CASQGGVYGYTF.

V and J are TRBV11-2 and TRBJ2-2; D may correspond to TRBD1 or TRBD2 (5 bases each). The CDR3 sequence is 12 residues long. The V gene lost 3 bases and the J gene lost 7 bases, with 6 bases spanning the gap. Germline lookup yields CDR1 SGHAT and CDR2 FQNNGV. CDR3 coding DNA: TGTGCCAGCAGCTTGGGGGTCGGGGAGCTGTTTTTT. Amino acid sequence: CASSLGVGELFF.

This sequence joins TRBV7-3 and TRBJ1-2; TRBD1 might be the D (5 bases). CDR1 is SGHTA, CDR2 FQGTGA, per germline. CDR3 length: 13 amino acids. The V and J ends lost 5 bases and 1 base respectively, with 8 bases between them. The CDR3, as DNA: TGTGCCAGCAGCCCCGACAGTAACTATGGCTACACCTTC. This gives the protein CASSPDSNYGYTF. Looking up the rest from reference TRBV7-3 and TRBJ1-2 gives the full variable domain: GAGVSQTPSNKVTEKGKYVELRCDPISGHTALYWYRQSLGQGPEFLIYFQGTGAADDSGLPNDRFFAVRPEGSVSTLKIQRTERGDSAVYLCASSPDSNYGYTFGSGTRLTVV.

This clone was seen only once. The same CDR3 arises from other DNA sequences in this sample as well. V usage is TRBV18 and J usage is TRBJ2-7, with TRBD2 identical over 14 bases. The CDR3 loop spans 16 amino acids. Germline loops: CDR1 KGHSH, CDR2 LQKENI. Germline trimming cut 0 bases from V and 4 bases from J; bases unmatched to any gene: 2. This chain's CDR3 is CASSPPGLAGAYEQYF. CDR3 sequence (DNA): TGTGCCAGCTCACCACCGGGACTAGCGGGAGCGTACGAGCAGTACTTC. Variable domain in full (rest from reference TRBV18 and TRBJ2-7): NAGVMQNPRHLVRRRGQEARLRCSPMKGHSHVYWYRQLPEEGLKFMVYLQKENIIDESGMPKERFSAEFPKEGPSILRIQQVVRGDSAAYFCASSPPGLAGAYEQYFGPGTRLTVT.

CDR3 residues: CASSLVGSGANVLTF. The CDR3 bases are TGCGCCAGCAGCTTGGTGGGTTCTGGGGCCAACGTCCTGACTTTC. The chain has TRBV5-1 and TRBJ2-6; D is ambiguous. V dropped 0 bases and J dropped 1 base, with 5 bases sitting between them. The CDR3 covers 15 residues. Per the germline V gene, CDR1 is SGHRS and CDR2 is YFSETQ.

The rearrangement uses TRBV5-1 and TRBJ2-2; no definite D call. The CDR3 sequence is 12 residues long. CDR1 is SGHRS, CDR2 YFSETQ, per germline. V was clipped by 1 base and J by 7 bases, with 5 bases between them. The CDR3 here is CASSLRDGELFF. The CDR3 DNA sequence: TGCGCCAGCAGCTTGAGAGACGGGGAGCTGTTTTTT. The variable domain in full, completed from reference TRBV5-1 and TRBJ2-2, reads KAGVTQTPRYLIKTRGQQVTLSCSPISGHRSVSWYQQTPGQGLQFLFEYFSETQRNKGNFPGRFSGRQFSNSRSEMNVSTLELGDSALYLCASSLRDGELFFGEGSRLTVL.

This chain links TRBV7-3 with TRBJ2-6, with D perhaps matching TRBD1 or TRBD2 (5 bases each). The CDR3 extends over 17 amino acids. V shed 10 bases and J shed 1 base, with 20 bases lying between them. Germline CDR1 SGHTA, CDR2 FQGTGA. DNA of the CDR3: TGTGCCACCGGAAGAGGGGTTGTGGATTCTGGGGCCAACGTCCTGACTTTC. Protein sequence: CATGRGVVDSGANVLTF. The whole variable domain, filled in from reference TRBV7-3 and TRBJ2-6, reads GAGVSQTPSNKVTEKGKYVELRCDPISGHTALYWYRQSLGQGPEFLIYFQGTGAADDSGLPNDRFFAVRPEGSVSTLKIQRTERGDSAVYLCATGRGVVDSGANVLTFGAGSRLTVL.

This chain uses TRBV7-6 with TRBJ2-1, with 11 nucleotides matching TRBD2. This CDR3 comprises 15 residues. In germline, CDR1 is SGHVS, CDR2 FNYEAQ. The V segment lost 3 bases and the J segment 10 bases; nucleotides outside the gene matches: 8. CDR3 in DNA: TGTGCCAGCAGCTTCGTAGCGGGGGGGCCTGGAGAGCAGTTCTTC. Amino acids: CASSFVAGGPGEQFF. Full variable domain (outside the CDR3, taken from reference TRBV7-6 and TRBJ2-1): GAGVSQSPRYKVTKRGQDVALRCDPISGHVSLYWYRQALGQGPEFLTYFNYEAQQDKSGLPNDRFSAERPEGSISTLTIQRTEQRDSAMYRCASSFVAGGPGEQFFGPGTRLTVL.

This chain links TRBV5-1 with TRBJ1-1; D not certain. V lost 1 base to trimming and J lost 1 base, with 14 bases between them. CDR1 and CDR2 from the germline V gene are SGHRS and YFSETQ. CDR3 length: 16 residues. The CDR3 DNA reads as TGCGCCAGCAGCTTGAATCTTGGTGGAAGGAACACTGAAGCTTTCTTT. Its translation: CASSLNLGGRNTEAFF.

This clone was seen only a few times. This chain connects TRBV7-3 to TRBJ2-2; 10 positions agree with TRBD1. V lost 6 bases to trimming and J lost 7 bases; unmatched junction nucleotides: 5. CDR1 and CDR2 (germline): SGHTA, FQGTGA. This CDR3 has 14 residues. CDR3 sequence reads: CASRPGQGFGELFF. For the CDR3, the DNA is TGTGCCAGCAGGCCGGGACAGGGGTTCGGGGAGCTGTTTTTT. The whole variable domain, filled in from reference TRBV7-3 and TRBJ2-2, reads GAGVSQTPSNKVTEKGKYVELRCDPISGHTALYWYRQSLGQGPEFLIYFQGTGAADDSGLPNDRFFAVRPEGSVSTLKIQRTERGDSAVYLCASRPGQGFGELFFGEGSRLTVL.

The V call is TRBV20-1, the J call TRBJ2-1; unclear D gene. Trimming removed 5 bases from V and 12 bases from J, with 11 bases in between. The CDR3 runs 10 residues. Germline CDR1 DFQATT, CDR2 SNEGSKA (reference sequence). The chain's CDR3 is CSAAQTAQFF. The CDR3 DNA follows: TGCAGTGCTGCCCAGACGGCGCAGTTCTTC.

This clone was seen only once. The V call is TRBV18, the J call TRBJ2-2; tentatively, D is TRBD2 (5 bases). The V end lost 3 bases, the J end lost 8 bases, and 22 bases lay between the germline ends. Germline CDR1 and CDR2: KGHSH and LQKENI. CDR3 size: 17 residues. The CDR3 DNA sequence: TGTGCCAGCTCACCCCCCTGGAGCAGTCGTCGGGATGGGGAGCTGTTTTTT. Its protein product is CASSPPWSSRRDGELFF. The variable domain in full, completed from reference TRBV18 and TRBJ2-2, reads NAGVMQNPRHLVRRRGQEARLRCSPMKGHSHVYWYRQLPEEGLKFMVYLQKENIIDESGMPKERFSAEFPKEGPSILRIQQVVRGDSAAYFCASSPPWSSRRDGELFFGEGSRLTVL.

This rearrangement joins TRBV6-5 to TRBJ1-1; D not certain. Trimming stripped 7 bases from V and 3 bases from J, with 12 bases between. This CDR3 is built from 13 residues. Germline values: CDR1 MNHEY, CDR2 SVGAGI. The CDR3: CASINTEYTEAFF. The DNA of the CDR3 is TGTGCCAGCATCAACACGGAATACACTGAAGCTTTCTTT.

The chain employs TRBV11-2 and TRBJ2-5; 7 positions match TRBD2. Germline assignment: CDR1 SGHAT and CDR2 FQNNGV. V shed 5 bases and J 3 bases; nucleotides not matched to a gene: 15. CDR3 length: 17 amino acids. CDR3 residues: CASSVSHTSVGEETQYF. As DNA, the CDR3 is TGTGCCAGCAGCGTATCCCATACTAGCGTGGGTGAAGAGACCCAGTACTTC.

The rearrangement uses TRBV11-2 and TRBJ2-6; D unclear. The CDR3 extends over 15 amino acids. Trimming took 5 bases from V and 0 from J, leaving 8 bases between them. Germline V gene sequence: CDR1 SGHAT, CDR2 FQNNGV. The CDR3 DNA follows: TGTGCCAGCAGCCTACAAGACTCTGGGGCCAACGTCCTGACTTTC. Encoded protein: CASSLQDSGANVLTF.

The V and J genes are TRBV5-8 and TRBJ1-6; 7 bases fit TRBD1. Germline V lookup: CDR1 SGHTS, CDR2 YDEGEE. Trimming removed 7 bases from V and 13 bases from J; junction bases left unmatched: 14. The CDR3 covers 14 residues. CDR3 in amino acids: CASRAGTVFFPLHF. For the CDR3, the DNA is TGTGCCAGCCGGGCCGGGACAGTTTTTTTTCCCCTCCACTTT.

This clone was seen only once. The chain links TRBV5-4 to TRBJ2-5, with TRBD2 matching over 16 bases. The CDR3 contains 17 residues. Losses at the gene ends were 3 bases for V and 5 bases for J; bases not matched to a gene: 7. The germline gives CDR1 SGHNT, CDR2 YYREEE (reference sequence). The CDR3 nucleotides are TGTGCCAGCAGCTGGGGACTAGCGGGAGGGTCCGGGGAGACCCAGTACTTC. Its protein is CASSWGLAGGSGETQYF.